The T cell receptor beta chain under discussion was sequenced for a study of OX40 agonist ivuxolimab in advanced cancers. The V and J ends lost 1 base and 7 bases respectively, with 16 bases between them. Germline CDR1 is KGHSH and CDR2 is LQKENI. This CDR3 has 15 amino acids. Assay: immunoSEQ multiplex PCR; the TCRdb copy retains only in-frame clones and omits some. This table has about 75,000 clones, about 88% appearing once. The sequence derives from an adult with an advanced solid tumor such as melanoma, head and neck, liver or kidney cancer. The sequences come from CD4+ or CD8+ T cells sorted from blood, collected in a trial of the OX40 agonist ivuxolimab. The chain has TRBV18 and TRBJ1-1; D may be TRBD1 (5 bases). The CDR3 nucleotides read TGTGCCAGCTCACCACGATACCAGGGCGGAGGTGAAGCTTTCTTT. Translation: CASSPRYQGGGEAFF.